The present entry profiles one T cell receptor (beta chain) with its context. The source of the sample is a study of cytotoxic CD8 clonotypes in ibrutinib-treated CLL. The CDR3 sequence is 16 residues long. V lost 2 bases, J lost 6 bases, and 20 bases lay in between. Germline loops: CDR1 MNHEY, CDR2 SVGAGI. The protocol was immunoSEQ multiplex PCR, while the TCRdb copy is restricted to in-frame clones and leaves out a portion. The repertoire holds fewer than 150,000 clones, with around four fifths as singletons. The specimen was PBMCs, collected after 24 months of ibrutinib treatment. The clonotype originates from a human donor with chronic lymphocytic leukemia. The V gene is TRBV6-5, the J gene TRBJ2-7; D remains unclear. Written as DNA, the CDR3 is TGTGCCAGCAGTTACGCCGGCCGGGCCGAGTGGGGCGAGCAGTACTTC. It codes for CASSYAGRAEWGEQYF.